A selection of T cell receptor beta chains follows, all from one sample in a study of beta chain features in type 1 diabetes. Only in-frame clones appear in the TCRdb table, and some are missing; sequencing was by immunoSEQ multiplex PCR. The sample carries 250,000 to 300,000 clones, around 24% recorded once. The sample comprised naive CD4+ T cells from blood. These receptors all stem from a woman in her twenties or thirties with type 1 diabetes. CDR3s include the opening cysteine and the closing phenylalanine or tryptophan. The D gene is left open where the match is weak. Some rows mark clone size as missing; the rest say once, few, many or name a class of expanded clone.

V	J	D	size	DNA	CDR3
TRBV29-1	TRBJ1-1	-	few	TGCAGCGCTCAGCAGGGGAACACTGAAGCTTTCTTT	CSAQQGNTEAFF
TRBV7-4	TRBJ2-5	TRBD2	-	TGTGCCAGCAGCTTCTCTTGGGGCGGGAGAACCCAAGAGACCCAGTACTTC	CASSFSWGGRTQETQYF
TRBV6-5	TRBJ2-7	-	-	TGTGCCAGCAGTGACCCGAACCGGGGGTACGAGCAGTACTTC	CASSDPNRGYEQYF
TRBV27	TRBJ2-2	TRBD2	few	TGTGCCAGCAGTAGCGCGGGAGGAGGAACCGGGGAGCTGTTTTTT	CASSSAGGGTGELFF
TRBV2	TRBJ2-1	-	-	TGTGCCGACGGGGTACCTCCCTACAATGAGCAGTTCTTC	CADGVPPYNEQFF
TRBV28	TRBJ2-1	TRBD2	-	TGTGCCAGCAGTTTAACAGCGGGAGGGGGGGAGCAGTTCTTC	CASSLTAGGGEQFF
TRBV7-9	TRBJ2-1	-	few	TGTGCCAGCAGCTTAACCGGGAGTGAGGATGAGCAGTTCTTC	CASSLTGSEDEQFF
TRBV28	TRBJ1-3	TRBD1	-	TGTGCCAGCAGTTCTACAGGGGCAGGAAACACCATATATTTT	CASSSTGAGNTIYF
TRBV6-5	TRBJ1-2	-	-	TGTGCCAGCAGCCGACAGGCGCTTTATGGCTACACCTTC	CASSRQALYGYTF
TRBV5-1	TRBJ2-1	TRBD2	once	TGCGCCAGCAGCTTTGAACTAGCGGGAGGATACAATGAGCAGTTCTTC	CASSFELAGGYNEQFF
TRBV4-2	TRBJ2-5	-	few	TGTGCCAGCAGCCAAGAAGGTACCAGGGAACAGCAAGAGACCCAGTACTTC	CASSQEGTREQQETQYF
TRBV29-1	TRBJ2-3	-	few	TGCAGCGTTTACGGACAGTACACAGATACGCAGTATTTT	CSVYGQYTDTQYF
TRBV14	TRBJ2-7	TRBD2	-	TGTGCCAGCAGCCAAGATCTTCGAAAAGCGGGAGTTTCCGAGCAGTACTTC	CASSQDLRKAGVSEQYF
TRBV7-2	TRBJ1-1	-	once	TGTGCCAGCAGCTTAGCGCCTACGGTGAACACTGAAGCTTTCTTT	CASSLAPTVNTEAFF
TRBV27	TRBJ2-2	-	few	TGTGCCAGCAGTCCATCCAGGGTGAACACCGGGGAGCTGTTTTTT	CASSPSRVNTGELFF
TRBV7-9	TRBJ1-1	-	few	TGTGCCAGCAGCTTTGAGGTGAACACTGAAGCTTTCTTT	CASSFEVNTEAFF
TRBV25-1	TRBJ2-3	-	few	TGTGCCAGCAGTTCTAACTACGGAGATACGCAGTATTTT	CASSSNYGDTQYF
TRBV30	TRBJ2-5	-	-	TGTGCCTGGAGTGTGGCGGGATCGGAGACCCAGTACTTC	CAWSVAGSETQYF
TRBV7-9	TRBJ1-1	-	few	TGTGCCAGCAGCTTTGAGGGGGTAGGGACTGAAGCTTTCTTT	CASSFEGVGTEAFF
TRBV4-1	TRBJ2-7	-	few	TGCGCCAGCAACTATCCGGGATCTAAAGAGCAGTACTTC	CASNYPGSKEQYF
TRBV29-1	TRBJ1-2	-	-	TGCAGCGTTGGGGTAGGGGGCTATGGCTACACCTTC	CSVGVGGYGYTF
TRBV29-1	TRBJ1-1	-	few	TGCAGCGTTGTGGTTATTCGGGGCGGGGGCGCTGAAGCTTTCTTT	CSVVVIRGGGAEAFF
TRBV29-1	TRBJ1-1	TRBD1	-	TGCAGCGTTGGGGACAGGGGGAACACTGAAGCTTTCTTT	CSVGDRGNTEAFF
TRBV7-2	TRBJ2-5	TRBD2	few	TGTGCCAGCAGCTTAGTCAGCGGGAGGTCCCAAGAGACCCAGTACTTC	CASSLVSGRSQETQYF
TRBV5-4	TRBJ2-1	TRBD1	-	TGTGCCAGCAGCTTGGGGGACAGGGGAGGCTACAATGAGCAGTTCTTC	CASSLGDRGGYNEQFF
TRBV28	TRBJ2-2	TRBD1	-	TGTGCCAGCAGTTACAGTTACAGGGGTGCCGGGGAGCTGTTTTTT	CASSYSYRGAGELFF
TRBV29-1	TRBJ1-2	-	-	TGCAGCGTTCCCGTTGGGGGGAACGGCTATGGCTACACCTTC	CSVPVGGNGYGYTF
TRBV5-6	TRBJ2-7	-	-	TGTGCCAGCAGCCCCACCCCCAGCTACGAGCAGTACTTC	CASSPTPSYEQYF
TRBV15	TRBJ2-5	TRBD2	-	TGTGCCACCAGCAGTCTGAGCGGGGGACAAGAGACCCAGTACTTC	CATSSLSGGQETQYF
TRBV5-1	TRBJ2-3	-	-	TGCGCCACCGGAGGGACTAGCACAGATACGCAGTATTTT	CATGGTSTDTQYF
TRBV5-4	TRBJ2-2	TRBD1	-	TGTGCCAGCAGCCGGAGGGACAGGGGGGCCGGGGAGCTGTTTTTT	CASSRRDRGAGELFF
TRBV29-1	TRBJ1-2	-	-	TGCAGCGTTGAAGTAGACAGAATATACACCTTC	CSVEVDRIYTF
TRBV28	TRBJ2-7	TRBD1	few	TGTGCCAGCAGTGTAGGACAGGGAATGTTCGAGCAGTACTTC	CASSVGQGMFEQYF
TRBV29-1	TRBJ2-1	TRBD2	few	TGCAGCGTGGGGACTAGCGGGAGCCCCACCTACAATGAGCAGTTCTTC	CSVGTSGSPTYNEQFF
TRBV18	TRBJ1-1	TRBD1	-	TGTGCCAGCTCACTCCAGACAGGGAAGGCTGAAGCTTTCTTT	CASSLQTGKAEAFF
TRBV7-3	TRBJ2-7	TRBD1	-	TGTGCCAGCAGCCCCACCGCCGACAGGGGGTATCGCGAGCAGTACTTC	CASSPTADRGYREQYF
TRBV7-3	TRBJ1-2	TRBD1	few	TGTGCCAGCAGCCCCGGACAGGGGGCCTATGGCTACACCTTC	CASSPGQGAYGYTF
TRBV19	TRBJ1-2	TRBD1	-	TGTGCCAGTACGGGACAGGGACGACGTGGCTACACCTTC	CASTGQGRRGYTF
TRBV30	TRBJ2-1	-	-	TGTGCCTGGAGTAGTACCGAGAGCTCCTACAATGAGCAGTTCTTC	CAWSSTESSYNEQFF
TRBV18	TRBJ2-7	TRBD2	few	TGTGCCAGCTCACAAACGGGACTAGCGGACGGCGAGCAGTACTTC	CASSQTGLADGEQYF
TRBV5-1	TRBJ2-1	TRBD1	-	TGCGCCAGCAGCTTGGCCTCGGGACAGGGATCGTTCTTC	CASSLASGQGSFF
TRBV28	TRBJ2-3	-	-	TGTGCCAGCAGTTTATTTGGAACTAGCCGGAGGGATACGCAGTATTTT	CASSLFGTSRRDTQYF
TRBV5-1	TRBJ2-3	-	-	TGCGCCAGCAGCAGGACAGTCGCAGATACGCAGTATTTT	CASSRTVADTQYF
TRBV30	TRBJ1-1	-	-	TGTGCCTGGGTTGGGCAGGGGACTGAAGCTTTCTTT	CAWVGQGTEAFF
TRBV27	TRBJ2-5	TRBD2	few	TGTGCCAGCAATAAGCGGGATTCGGGGGAGACCCAGTACTTC	CASNKRDSGETQYF
TRBV11-2	TRBJ1-3	-	-	TGTGCCAGCAGCTCCAACTCTGGAAACACCATATATTTT	CASSSNSGNTIYF
TRBV7-9	TRBJ2-5	TRBD2	-	TGTGCCAGCAGCTTTTTAACTAGCGGGGAGACCCAGTACTTC	CASSFLTSGETQYF
TRBV30	TRBJ2-3	TRBD2	few	TGTGCCTGGAGGGGTAGCGGGAGCCCCACAGATACGCAGTATTTT	CAWRGSGSPTDTQYF
TRBV9	TRBJ2-2	TRBD2	few	TGTGCCAGCAGCGCCGGACTAGCGGTAGGCGGGGAGCTGTTTTTT	CASSAGLAVGGELFF
TRBV29-1	TRBJ2-3	TRBD1	-	TGCAGCGCTAGACAGGGGACAGATACGCAGTATTTT	CSARQGTDTQYF
TRBV27	TRBJ2-1	TRBD2	-	TGTGCCAGCAGGCCGACTAGCGGGAGGCGTGGTGAGCAGTTCTTC	CASRPTSGRRGEQFF
TRBV29-1	TRBJ1-1	-	few	TGCAGCGTATCACTACCCGGATTGAACACTGAAGCTTTCTTT	CSVSLPGLNTEAFF
TRBV29-1	TRBJ1-2	-	-	TGCAGCGTTGAAGATTGGGGAGTCAAGAGTGGCTACACCTTC	CSVEDWGVKSGYTF
TRBV7-3	TRBJ2-1	-	-	TGTGCCAGCAGCCCGGGAAACCGGCAGTTCTTC	CASSPGNRQFF
TRBV7-9	TRBJ2-2	-	-	TGTGCCAGCAGCTCTATCAGGTTAACCAACACCGGGGAGCTGTTTTTT	CASSSIRLTNTGELFF